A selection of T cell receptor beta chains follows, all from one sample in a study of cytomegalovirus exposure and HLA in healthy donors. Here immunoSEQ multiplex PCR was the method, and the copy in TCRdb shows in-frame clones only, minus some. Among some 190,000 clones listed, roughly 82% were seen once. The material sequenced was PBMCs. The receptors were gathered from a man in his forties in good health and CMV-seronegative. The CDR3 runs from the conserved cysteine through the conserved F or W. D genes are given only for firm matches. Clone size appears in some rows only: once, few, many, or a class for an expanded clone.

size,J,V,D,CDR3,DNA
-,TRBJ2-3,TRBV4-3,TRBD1,CASSQELGLKIGTASTDTQYF,TGCGCCAGCAGCCAAGAACTTGGTTTAAAGATCGGGACAGCTAGCACAGATACGCAGTATTTT
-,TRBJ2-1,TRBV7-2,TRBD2,CASSLDGLAGGEQFF,TGTGCCAGCAGCTTAGATGGACTAGCGGGGGGCGAGCAGTTCTTC
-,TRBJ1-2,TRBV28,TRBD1,CASIDRVKGYTF,TGTGCCAGCATAGACAGGGTTAAAGGCTACACCTTC
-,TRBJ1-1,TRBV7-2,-,CASSSLRGVGAFF,TGTGCCAGCAGCTCTCTCCGGGGGGTGGGAGCTTTCTTT
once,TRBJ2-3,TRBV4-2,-,CASSPGGDRTDTQYF,TGTGCCAGCAGCCCCGGGGGTGATCGCACAGATACGCAGTATTTT
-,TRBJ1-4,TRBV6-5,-,CASSYGGADEKLFF,TGTGCCAGCAGTTACGGGGGGGCGGATGAAAAACTGTTTTTT
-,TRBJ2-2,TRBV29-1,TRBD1,CSVEGPGTGNTGELFF,TGCAGCGTTGAAGGTCCCGGGACAGGGAACACCGGGGAGCTGTTTTTT
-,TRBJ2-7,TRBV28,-,CASSLASGRSYEQYF,TGTGCCAGCAGTTTGGCCTCTGGGAGGTCCTACGAGCAGTACTTC
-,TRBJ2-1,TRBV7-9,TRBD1,CASSPSGQGAAEQFF,TGTGCCAGCAGCCCTTCAGGACAGGGGGCGGCTGAGCAGTTCTTC
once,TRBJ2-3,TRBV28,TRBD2,CASSPRTSVESDTQYF,TGTGCCAGCAGTCCCCGGACTAGCGTAGAATCAGATACGCAGTATTTT
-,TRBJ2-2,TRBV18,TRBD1,CASSPSRDSPTGELFF,TGTGCCAGCTCACCCTCCCGGGACAGTCCCACCGGGGAGCTGTTTTTT
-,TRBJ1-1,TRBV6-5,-,CASSYSAGDTEAFF,TGTGCCAGCAGTTACTCGGCGGGGGACACTGAAGCTTTCTTT
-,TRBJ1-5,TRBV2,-,CASSGQQAYQPQHF,TGTGCCAGCAGTGGACAACAGGCCTATCAGCCCCAGCATTTT
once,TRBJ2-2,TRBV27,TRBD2,CASSLAGGFTGELFF,TGTGCCAGCAGTTTAGCGGGAGGCTTCACCGGGGAGCTGTTTTTT
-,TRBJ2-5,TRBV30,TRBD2,CAWSGWEGTTQYF,TGTGCCTGGAGTGGGTGGGAGGGGACGACCCAGTACTTC
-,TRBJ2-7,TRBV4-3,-,CASGQEGQPPYEQYF,TGCGCCAGCGGCCAAGAAGGACAGCCTCCGTACGAGCAGTACTTC
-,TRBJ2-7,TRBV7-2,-,CASSLAWTPREEQYF,TGTGCCAGCAGCTTAGCGTGGACCCCGAGGGAGGAGCAGTACTTC
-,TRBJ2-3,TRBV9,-,CASSVGGAGTDTQYF,TGTGCCAGCAGCGTAGGAGGGGCGGGGACAGATACGCAGTATTTT
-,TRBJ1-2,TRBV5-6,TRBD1,CASSLFGTDSSSYGYTF,TGTGCCAGCAGCTTATTCGGGACAGACAGTTCTAGCTATGGCTACACCTTC
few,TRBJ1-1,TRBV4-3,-,CASSQGGDGTEAFF,TGCGCCAGCAGCCAAGGGGGCGATGGCACTGAAGCTTTCTTT
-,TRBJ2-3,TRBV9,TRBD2,CASSVTSGRPPDTQYF,TGTGCCAGCAGCGTAACTAGCGGGAGGCCCCCAGATACGCAGTATTTT
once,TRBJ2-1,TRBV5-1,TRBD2,CASSQGPGGEQFF,TGCGCCAGCAGCCAAGGTCCGGGAGGCGAGCAGTTCTTC
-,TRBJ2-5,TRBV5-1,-,CASSLGLGETQYF,TGCGCCAGCAGCTTGGGACTAGGGGAGACCCAGTACTTC
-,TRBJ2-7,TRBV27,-,CASSLLGGSYEQYF,TGTGCCAGCAGTTTACTCGGGGGCTCCTACGAGCAGTACTTC
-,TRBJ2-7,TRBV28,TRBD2,CASRNGGSSYEQYF,TGTGCCAGCAGGAACGGGGGGAGCTCCTACGAGCAGTACTTC
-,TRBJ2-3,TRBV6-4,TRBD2,CASSDSTSGGGTDTQYF,TGTGCCAGCAGTGACTCGACTAGCGGGGGTGGGACAGATACGCAGTATTTT
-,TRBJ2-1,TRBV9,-,CASSVLAGNYNEQFF,TGTGCCAGCAGCGTACTAGCTGGGAACTACAATGAGCAGTTCTTC
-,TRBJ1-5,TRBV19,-,CASSITDINQPQHF,TGTGCCAGTAGTATAACGGACATCAATCAGCCCCAGCATTTT
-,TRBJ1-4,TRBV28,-,CASLTLYGQWGEKLFF,TGTGCCAGCCTCACTCTGTATGGACAGTGGGGAGAAAAACTGTTTTTT
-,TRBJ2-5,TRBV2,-,CASLETVGGETQYF,TGTGCCAGCCTCGAGACAGTGGGTGGCGAGACCCAGTACTTC
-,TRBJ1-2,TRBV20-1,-,CSARGSYGYTF,TGCAGTGCGAGAGGGAGCTATGGCTACACCTTC
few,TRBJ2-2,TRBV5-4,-,CASSFRGELFF,TGTGCCAGCAGCTTTCGCGGGGAGCTGTTTTTT
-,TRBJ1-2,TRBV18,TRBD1,CASSPGTDNGYTF,TGTGCCAGCTCACCAGGGACAGATAATGGCTACACCTTC
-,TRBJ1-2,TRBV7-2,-,CASSPRSGYTF,TGTGCCAGCAGCCCCCGCAGTGGCTACACCTTC
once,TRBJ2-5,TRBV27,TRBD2,CASSPRTSGGGTQYF,TGTGCCAGCAGTCCCAGGACTAGCGGGGGGGGGACCCAGTACTTC
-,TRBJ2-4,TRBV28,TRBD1,CASSFLRDRGLNIQYF,TGTGCCAGCAGTTTCCTCCGGGACAGGGGGCTGAACATTCAGTACTTC
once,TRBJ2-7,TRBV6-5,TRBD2,CASSYSGLAGSYEQYF,TGTGCCAGCAGTTACTCCGGACTAGCGGGCTCCTACGAGCAGTACTTC
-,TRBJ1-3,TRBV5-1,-,CASSLGREGNTIYF,TGCGCCAGCAGCCTGGGTCGAGAAGGAAACACCATATATTTT
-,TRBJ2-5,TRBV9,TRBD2,CASSVGGSWEGTQYF,TGTGCCAGCAGCGTGGGGGGTTCATGGGAGGGGACCCAGTACTTC
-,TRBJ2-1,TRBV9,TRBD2,CASTEPRGGNEQFF,TGTGCCAGCACAGAACCACGCGGGGGCAATGAGCAGTTCTTC
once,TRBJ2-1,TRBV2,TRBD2,CASSAELAWGNEQFF,TGTGCCAGCAGCGCCGAACTAGCGTGGGGCAATGAGCAGTTCTTC
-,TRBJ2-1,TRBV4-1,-,CASSQDSVVNEQFF,TGCGCCAGCAGCCAAGATTCGGTAGTCAATGAGCAGTTCTTC
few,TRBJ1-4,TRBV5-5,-,CASSLVSGEKLFF,TGTGCCAGCAGCCTGGTGTCGGGGGAAAAACTGTTTTTT
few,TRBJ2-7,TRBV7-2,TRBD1,CASSLGTGISEQYF,TGTGCCAGCAGCTTAGGGACAGGGATCAGCGAGCAGTACTTC
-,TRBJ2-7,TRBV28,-,CASSLYGIQNEQYF,TGTGCCAGCAGTTTATACGGGATTCAGAACGAGCAGTACTTC
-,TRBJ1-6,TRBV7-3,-,CASSIDGGGSPLHF,TGTGCCAGCAGCATAGACGGGGGGGGATCACCCCTCCACTTT
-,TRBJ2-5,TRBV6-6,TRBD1,CASTEPGQGRQTQYF,TGTGCCAGCACCGAGCCGGGACAGGGGAGGCAGACCCAGTACTTC
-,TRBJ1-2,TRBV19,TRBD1,CASSIDAQGFGYTF,TGTGCCAGTAGTATAGATGCACAGGGGTTTGGCTACACCTTC